What follows are 25 T cell receptor beta chains derived from one specimen sequenced in a study of T cells in Graves' hyperthyroidism and ophthalmopathy. RNA transcripts were the template for amplifying TCR beta CDR3 regions. Initially, a first-round RT-PCR of the TCR CDR3 employed the HTBI primer set. TCRdb recomputed calls from the multiplex PCR reads with MiXCR, one row per CDR3 protein. This sample has a few hundred thousand distinct CDR3 sequences; roughly 13% occur once, and the top ten carry approximately 5.3%. Sample: blood. Every receptor here comes from a woman aged 18 to 35 with Graves' hyperthyroidism.

This clonotype was seen many times. The J gene is TRBJ2-3, the V gene TRBV13, with 8 nucleotides matching TRBD1. This CDR3 has 16 amino acids. CDR1 is PRHDT and CDR2 is FYEKMQ in the germline V gene (reference sequence). J gave up 1 base and V 6 bases, and 9 bases lay outside the gene matches. CDR3 DNA: TGTGCCAGCAGTCCCACTATGGACAGGGGCACAGATACGCAGTATTTT. It encodes CASSPTMDRGTDTQYF.

The chain combines TRBV7-2 with TRBJ1-2, with TRBD1 matching over 9 bases. V gave up 3 bases and J gave up 8 bases; unmatched junction bases: 16. The germline V gene encodes CDR1 SGHTA and CDR2 FQGNSA. The CDR3 covers 17 residues. Here the CDR3 DNA reads TGTGCCAGCAGCTTTTCAGGGACAGGGTATGAGTCGGGCGGCTACACCTTC. Amino acids: CASSFSGTGYESGGYTF.

V is TRBV19 and J is TRBJ2-1, with D possibly matching TRBD2 (6 bases). CDR3 length: 16 residues. V gave up 1 base and J gave up 3 bases, with 13 bases separating them. The germline gives CDR1 LNHDA, CDR2 SQIVND (reference sequence). CDR3: CASSIGGGSIYNEQFF. CDR3 nucleotides: TGTGCCAGTAGTATAGGTGGGGGGTCGATCTACAATGAGCAGTTCTTC.

This clonotype has a count of ten or more. V and J are TRBV11-2 and TRBJ1-2; TRBD1 agrees at 8 bases. The V gene end was trimmed by 4 bases and the J gene end by 6 bases; junction bases not matched to a gene: 10. The CDR3 spans 15 residues. Germline V CDR1 and CDR2: SGHAT, FQNNGV. This CDR3 reads CASSSTTGEWNGYTF. The CDR3 DNA reads TGTGCCAGCAGCTCTACGACAGGGGAATGGAATGGCTACACCTTC.

The chain links TRBV2 to TRBJ2-7; D may be TRBD1 or TRBD2 (5 bases each). From germline, CDR1 is SNHLY and CDR2 FYNNEI. Trimming took 6 bases from V and 5 from J, leaving 14 bases between them. The CDR3 has 13 residues. The CDR3 DNA reads TGTGCCAGCAGGGGGACCACCCAGGACGAGCAGTACTTC. It is translated as CASRGTTQDEQYF.

The chain joins TRBV20-1 to TRBJ2-5, with a tentative D call TRBD1 (6 bases). The V gene's germline CDR1 is DFQATT and CDR2 SNEGSKA (reference sequence). V lost 6 bases and J 6 bases, leaving 20 bases between the germline ends. The CDR3 extends over 14 amino acids. The CDR3 sequence is CSAPGDTLGKTQYF. CDR3 DNA sequence: TGCAGTGCCCCAGGGGACACCTTAGGAAAGACCCAGTACTTC.

This clonotype has a handful of counts. This chain joins TRBV7-9 and TRBJ1-3, with 8 bases aligning to TRBD1. CDR1 and CDR2 (germline): SEHNR, FQNEAQ (reference sequence). The CDR3 runs to 15 residues. J lost 4 bases, V lost 4 bases, and 6 bases had no gene match. This CDR3 is CASSSDRESGNTIYF. CDR3 DNA sequence: TGTGCCAGCAGCTCGGACAGGGAAAGCGGAAACACCATATATTTT. The complete variable domain, with remaining parts taken from reference TRBV7-9 and TRBJ1-3, reads DTGVSQNPRHKITKRGQNVTFRCDPISEHNRLYWYRQTLGQGPEFLTYFQNEAQLEKSRLLSDRFSAERPKGSFSTLEIQRTEQGDSAMYLCASSSDRESGNTIYFGEGSWLTVV.

In its sample, this clonotype was seen a few times. This chain uses TRBV6-6 with TRBJ1-2; maybe TRBD1 (5 bases). From germline, CDR1 is MNHNY and CDR2 SVGAGI (reference sequence). With 3 bases removed from V and 4 bases from J, the gap between germline ends came to 15 bases. This CDR3 comprises 15 residues. The DNA of the CDR3 is TGTGCCAGCAGTTATTCGGGGGACCTCCCCTATGGCTACACCTTC. It specifies CASSYSGDLPYGYTF.

The table lists this clonotype with many counts. The chain links TRBV29-1 to TRBJ2-3; no firm D call. CDR3 size: 11 residues. CDR1 is SQVTM, CDR2 ANQGSEA, per germline. Between the trimmed V and J ends, which lost 8 bases and 0 bases, there was a span of 6 bases. Here the CDR3 reads CSLGSTDTQYF. The CDR3 DNA sequence: TGCAGCCTTGGGAGCACAGATACGCAGTATTTT.

The chain combines TRBV4-1 with TRBJ2-5, with TRBD2 matching over 7 bases. Trimming removed 4 bases from V and 2 bases from J; junction bases left unmatched: 16. The length of the CDR3 is 18 residues. In germline, CDR1 is MGHRA, CDR2 YSYEKL. The CDR3 sequence: CASSLRRGGGGMQETQYF. The CDR3 region has the DNA TGCGCCAGCAGCCTCCGAAGAGGTGGGGGGGGGATGCAAGAGACCCAGTACTTC.

In its sample, this clonotype was seen many times. The chain recombines TRBV24-1 with TRBJ2-5; TRBD1 matches at 8 bases. From germline, CDR1 is KGHDR and CDR2 SFDVKD. V was pared by 4 bases and J by 5 bases, with 5 bases of the junction left unmatched. This CDR3 region has 14 residues. The CDR3 DNA follows: TGTGCCACCAGTGACACGACAGGGGTGGAGACCCAGTACTTC. Amino acids: CATSDTTGVETQYF.

The chain uses TRBV27 and TRBJ2-1; D uncertain. V lost 0 bases, J lost 8 bases, and 8 bases lay in between. CDR1 and CDR2 (germline): MNHEY, SMNVEV (reference sequence). This CDR3 is 13 amino acids long. The CDR3 is CASSLSGFDEQFF. Here the CDR3 DNA reads TGTGCCAGCAGTTTATCAGGGTTCGATGAGCAGTTCTTC.

The rearrangement joins TRBV4-1 to TRBJ1-1; D gene ambiguous. Deletions cut 1 base from V and 10 bases from J, with 10 bases between. Germline V gene data show CDR1 as MGHRA and CDR2 as YSYEKL. CDR3 length: 12 residues. The CDR3 spells CASSQAGRVAFF. In DNA, the CDR3 is TGCGCCAGCAGCCAAGCGGGCCGGGTAGCTTTCTTT.

This clonotype was seen only a few times. The conserved phenylalanine or tryptophan normally closing the CDR3 is absent here, so this likely arose from a read error. The V call is TRBV7-2, the J call TRBJ2-3; D perhaps matches TRBD1 (5 bases). Germline V gives CDR1 SGHTA, CDR2 FQGNSA. The CDR3 is made up of 15 amino acids. V gave up 3 bases and J gave up 0 bases, with 10 bases separating them. The CDR3 reads CASSLGRPSTDTQYL. The CDR3, as DNA: TGTGCCAGCAGCTTGGGGCGACCTAGCACAGATACGCAGTATCTT.

The chain is built from TRBV7-2 and TRBJ2-2, with D possibly called TRBD1 or TRBD2 (6 bases each). V was pared by 2 bases and J by 0 bases, with 10 bases between. Germline CDR1 reads SGHTA; CDR2 reads FQGNSA. The CDR3 is 16 residues long. For the CDR3, the DNA is TGTGCCAGCAGCTTATTGGGGGGCGCGAACACCGGGGAGCTGTTTTTT. Translation gives CASSLLGGANTGELFF.

The chain employs TRBV4-1 and TRBJ1-5; D is undetermined. The germline V gene has CDR1 MGHRA and CDR2 YSYEKL. Trimming took off 2 bases at V and 4 bases at J, with 15 bases between the two ends. The CDR3 loop spans 16 amino acids. The CDR3 DNA is TGCGCCAGCAGCCAAACATATGGATCTCCTAATCAGCCCCAGCATTTT. Protein product: CASSQTYGSPNQPQHF.

This clonotype has only a few counts. The chain links TRBV30 to TRBJ1-2, with 8 bases that match TRBD1. Germline assignment: CDR1 GTSNPN and CDR2 SVGIG (reference sequence). Trimming cost V 0 bases and J 4 bases; bases outside gene matches: 16. This CDR3 is built from 18 residues. The DNA for the CDR3 is TGTGCCTGGAGTGTAACGAGACAGGGGCTAGTAGGTGTCTATGGCTACACCTTC. It is translated as CAWSVTRQGLVGVYGYTF.

This clonotype showed up many times. The V gene is TRBV6-5, the J gene TRBJ2-7; maybe TRBD1 (5 bases). Between the trimmed V and J ends, which lost 0 bases and 3 bases, there was a span of 18 bases. The CDR3 contains 17 residues. CDR1 MNHEY and CDR2 SVGAGI come from the germline V gene. CDR3 nucleotides: TGTGCCAGCAGTTACTCAAGTGGGGCGAAAGAACGCTACGAGCAGTACTTC. It translates to CASSYSSGAKERYEQYF.

This clonotype was observed at least ten times. The genes are TRBV3-1 and TRBJ1-4; maybe TRBD1 (5 bases). Trimming cost V 2 bases and J 11 bases, with 9 bases left between them. The CDR3 sequence is 12 residues long. Germline CDR1 reads LGHDT; CDR2 reads YNNKEL (reference sequence). This CDR3 is CASSQLRDKLFF. CDR3 in DNA: TGTGCCAGCAGCCAATTAAGGGACAAACTGTTTTTT.

V and J are TRBV12-3 or TRBV12-4 and TRBJ2-2; D unresolved. The V and J ends lost 3 bases and 5 bases respectively, with 7 bases between them. The CDR3 has 13 residues. The CDR3 reads CASSFWDTGELFF. CDR3 DNA: TGTGCCAGCAGTTTTTGGGATACCGGGGAGCTGTTTTTT.

The chain has TRBV4-3 and TRBJ2-1; tentatively, D is TRBD2 (6 bases). The germline V and J ends were trimmed by 0 bases and 8 bases, with 11 bases remaining between them. Germline assignment: CDR1 LGHNA and CDR2 YSLEER. This CDR3 region has 14 residues. The CDR3 coding sequence is TGCGCCAGCAGCCAAGATTTACGGGACTATGAGCAGTTCTTC. Its protein is CASSQDLRDYEQFF.

This clonotype was counted between two and nine times. The V gene is TRBV9, the J gene TRBJ1-3, with 11 bases aligning to TRBD1. V was clipped by 6 bases and J by 2 bases; unmatched bases: 10. This CDR3 contains 17 residues. Germline V CDR1 and CDR2: SGDLS, YYNGEE. CDR3 loop: CASTAGQGAIAGNTIYF. As DNA, the CDR3 is TGTGCCAGCACCGCAGGACAGGGGGCTATAGCTGGAAACACCATATATTTT.

This chain joins TRBV5-6 and TRBJ2-1; D uncertain. CDR1 and CDR2 (germline): SGHDT, YYEEEE. V was shortened by 5 bases and J by 1 base, with 7 bases between the two germline ends. CDR3 length: 13 amino acids. The CDR3: CASRGWSYNEQFF. CDR3 in DNA: TGTGCCAGCAGGGGGTGGTCCTACAATGAGCAGTTCTTC.

The gene calls are TRBV12-3 or TRBV12-4 and TRBJ2-7, with 7 bases matching TRBD1. V trimming: 5 bases; J trimming: 3 bases; junction bases outside the gene matches: 10. There are 15 residues in the CDR3. DNA of the CDR3: TGTGCCAGCAGTCCTCAGGGGGTGACTGTCTACGAGCAGTACTTC. Amino acids: CASSPQGVTVYEQYF.

The chain employs TRBV2 and TRBJ2-2, with unresolved D. The CDR3 totals 12 residues. Between the trimmed V and J ends, which lost 4 bases and 7 bases, there was a span of 7 bases. Looked up from germline, CDR1 is SNHLY and CDR2 is FYNNEI. CDR3 residues: CASSVELGELFF. The CDR3 DNA follows: TGTGCCAGCAGTGTAGAACTCGGGGAGCTGTTTTTT.